The 6 T cell receptor beta chains presented below share a single source sample, sequenced in a study of T cell clonality in common variable immunodeficiency (dated by TCRdb to between 2014 and 2016). The library came from the immunoSEQ multiplex PCR assay. TCRdb stores this immuneACCESS table with in-frame sequences only. Part of the clones is absent; in the studies checked, under half of the shortfall reflects unresolved V genes, and no reason is known for the rest. The sample features some 40,000 clones, and none is a singleton. The ten largest clones capture about 0.68% of the sample. Sequenced: peripheral blood mononuclear cells. The receptor set was obtained from a person aged 18-69 years in good health.

This clone was observed at least ten times. Read data end 3 residues before the CDR3 end; the end is taken from the germline J gene. The rearrangement links TRBV15 to TRBJ1-2, with 12 bases aligning to TRBD1. This CDR3 region has 16 residues. V lost 2 bases, J lost 6 bases, and 7 bases stayed unmatched. CDR1 LNHNV and CDR2 YYDKDF come from the germline V gene (reference sequence). The CDR3 bases that were read are TGTGCCACCAGCAGACTACCCGGGACAGGGGGCCATGGC. Its translation is CATSRLPGTGGHG. The CDR3 in full is CATSRLPGTGGHGYTF.

Many counts were recorded for this clone. CDR3 sequence reads: CASSQDSSGIYSSRYEQYF. The part of the CDR3 DNA that was read is TGTGCCAGCAGCCAAGATTCCAGCGGGATTTACTCCTCCCGCTACGAG. This sequence joins TRBV14 and TRBJ2-7; TRBD2 matches at 7 bases. The read falls 3 residues short of the CDR3 end, and the missing part is taken from the germline J gene. Germline V CDR1 and CDR2: SGHDN, FVKESK. This CDR3 region has 19 residues. V lost 0 bases to trimming and J lost 3 bases; unmatched junction nucleotides: 17.

This clone was observed at least ten times. Sequencing ends 3 residues short of the CDR3 end; the germline J gene provides the rest. The chain combines TRBV7-9 with TRBJ2-7, with D maybe TRBD1 (5 bases). Deletions cut 3 bases from V and 2 bases from J, with 11 bases between. This CDR3 contains 14 residues. CDR1 SEHNR and CDR2 FQNEAQ come from the germline V gene (reference sequence). Partial CDR3 DNA: TGTGCCAGCAGCTTGTCAGGGTCGACCTACGAG. This sequence encodes CASSLSGSTYE. The entire CDR3 is CASSLSGSTYEQYF.

This clone was detected many times. The read is 3 residues too short to cover the CDR3 end, so that end is filled in from the germline J gene. This chain connects TRBV6-2 or TRBV6-3 to TRBJ1-2, with D perhaps TRBD1 (6 bases). Germline V gene sequence: CDR1 MNHEY, CDR2 SVGEGT. The CDR3 spans 15 residues. V shed 2 bases and J shed 2 bases, with 12 bases lying between them. The CDR3 DNA, read in part, is TGTGCCAGCAGTTACCCGGACAGTTTCAACTATGGC. Residues: CASSYPDSFNYG. The entire CDR3 sequence reads CASSYPDSFNYGYTF.

This clone occurred many times. With the read ending 3 residues before the CDR3 end, the germline J gene is used to fill in that end. This chain links TRBV7-9 with TRBJ2-5, with 7 bases identical to TRBD2. V was pared by 7 bases and J by 5 bases, with 13 bases of the junction left unmatched. The CDR3 sequence is 15 residues long. Germline V gene data show CDR1 as SEHNR and CDR2 as FQNEAQ (reference sequence). The CDR3 reads CASMRGAGVGETQYF. The sequenced part of the CDR3 DNA is TGTGCCAGCATGAGAGGTGCGGGGGTAGGGGAGACC. Filled out from reference TRBV7-9 and TRBJ2-5, the complete variable domain reads DTGVSQNPRHKITKRGQNVTFRCDPISEHNRLYWYRQTLGQGPEFLTYFQNEAQLEKSRLLSDRFSAERPKGSFSTLEIQRTEQGDSAMYLCASMRGAGVGETQYFGPGTRLLVL.

This clone was seen repeatedly, ten times or more. The CDR3 end lies 3 residues beyond the end of the read and is filled in from the germline J gene. The V call is TRBV7-2, the J call TRBJ2-1; TRBD2 matches at 8 bases. Unmatched junction bases numbered 3, after V lost 0 bases and J lost 2 bases. Germline values: CDR1 SGHTA, CDR2 FQGNSA. The CDR3 is 16 amino acids. CDR3 DNA (partial): TGTGCCAGCAGCTTAGCTGTCGGGGGGGCCTACAATGAG. It yields the protein CASSLAVGGAYNE. Given in full, the CDR3 is CASSLAVGGAYNEQFF.